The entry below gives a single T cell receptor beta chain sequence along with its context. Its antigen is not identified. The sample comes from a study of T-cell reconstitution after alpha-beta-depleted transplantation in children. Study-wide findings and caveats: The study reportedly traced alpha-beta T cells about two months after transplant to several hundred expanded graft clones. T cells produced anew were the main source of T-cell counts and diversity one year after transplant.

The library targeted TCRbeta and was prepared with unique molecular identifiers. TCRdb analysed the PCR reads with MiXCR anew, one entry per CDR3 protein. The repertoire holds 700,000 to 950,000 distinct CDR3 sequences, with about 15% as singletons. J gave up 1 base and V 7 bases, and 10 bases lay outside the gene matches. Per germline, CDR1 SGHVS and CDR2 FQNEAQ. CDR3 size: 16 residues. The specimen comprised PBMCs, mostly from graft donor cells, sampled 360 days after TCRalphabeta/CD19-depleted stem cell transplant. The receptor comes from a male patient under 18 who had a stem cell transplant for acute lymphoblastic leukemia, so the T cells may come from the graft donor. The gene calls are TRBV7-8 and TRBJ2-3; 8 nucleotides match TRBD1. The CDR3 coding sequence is TGTGCCAGCACCCTAAATCCGGGACAGGGCACAGATACGCAGTATTTT. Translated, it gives CASTLNPGQGTDTQYF.